A single TCR beta chain is shown here with its context. This CDR3 is built from 14 residues. Trimming removed 0 bases at V and 2 bases at J, with 9 bases between. The germline CDR1 and CDR2 sequences are SGDLS and YYNGEE. The treatment here: oral pan-JAK inhibitor, 5-10 mg twice daily. Researchers picked out CD4+ and CD8+ T cells from PBMCs by sorting. These data are taken from a study of CD8+ T cells in alopecia areata. Whole-study context: Treatment comprised oral tofacitinib, 5 to 10 mg twice daily, in treated patients.

In each case, RNA was isolated and then reverse transcribed into cDNA as the sequencing template. Assay: immunoSEQ multiplex PCR; the TCRdb copy retains only in-frame clones and omits some. The sample lists 150,000 to 200,000 clones; about 47% were seen once. The sample here was CD8+ T cells sorted from blood, taken between weeks 51 and 52, from a patient treated with tofacitinib. This clonotype was obtained from a human donor with alopecia areata. The chain uses TRBV9 and TRBJ2-7; D is unresolved. The DNA of the CDR3 is TGTGCCAGCAGCGTAGGCTCAGGTCCCTACGAGCAGTACTTC. Its protein is CASSVGSGPYEQYF.